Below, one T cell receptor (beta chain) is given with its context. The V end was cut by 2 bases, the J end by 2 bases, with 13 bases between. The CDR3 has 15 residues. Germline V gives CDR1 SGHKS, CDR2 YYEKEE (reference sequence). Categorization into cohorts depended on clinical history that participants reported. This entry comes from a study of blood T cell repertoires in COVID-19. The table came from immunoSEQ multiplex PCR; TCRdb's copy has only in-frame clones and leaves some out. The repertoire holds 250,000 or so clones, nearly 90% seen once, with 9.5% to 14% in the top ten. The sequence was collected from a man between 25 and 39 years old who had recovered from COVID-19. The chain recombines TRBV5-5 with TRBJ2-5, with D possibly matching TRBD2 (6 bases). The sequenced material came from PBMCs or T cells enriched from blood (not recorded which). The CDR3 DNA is TGTGCCAGCAGCTTAGAACTCGGGACTCAAGAGACCCAGTACTTC. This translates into CASSLELGTQETQYF.